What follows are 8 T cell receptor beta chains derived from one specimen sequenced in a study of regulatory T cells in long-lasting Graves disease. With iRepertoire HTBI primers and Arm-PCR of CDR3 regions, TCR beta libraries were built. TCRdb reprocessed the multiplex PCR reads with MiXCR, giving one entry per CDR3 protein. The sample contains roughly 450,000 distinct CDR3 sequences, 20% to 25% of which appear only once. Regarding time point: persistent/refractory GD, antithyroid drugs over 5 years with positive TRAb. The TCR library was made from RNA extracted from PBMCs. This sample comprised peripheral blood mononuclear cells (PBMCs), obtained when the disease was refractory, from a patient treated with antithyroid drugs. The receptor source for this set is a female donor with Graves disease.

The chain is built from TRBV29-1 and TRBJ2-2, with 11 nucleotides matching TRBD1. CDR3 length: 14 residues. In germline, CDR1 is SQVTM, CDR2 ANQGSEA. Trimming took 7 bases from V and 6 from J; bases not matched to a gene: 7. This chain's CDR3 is CSAGTGGAAGELFF. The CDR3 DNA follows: TGCAGCGCAGGGACAGGGGGGGCGGCCGGGGAGCTGTTTTTT.

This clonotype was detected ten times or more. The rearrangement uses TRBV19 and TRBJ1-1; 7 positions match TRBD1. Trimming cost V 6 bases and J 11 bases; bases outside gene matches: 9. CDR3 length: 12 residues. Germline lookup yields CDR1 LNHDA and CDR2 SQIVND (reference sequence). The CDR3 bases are TGTGCCAGTAGCCCCCGGGACAGAGGTGCTTTCTTT. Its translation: CASSPRDRGAFF.

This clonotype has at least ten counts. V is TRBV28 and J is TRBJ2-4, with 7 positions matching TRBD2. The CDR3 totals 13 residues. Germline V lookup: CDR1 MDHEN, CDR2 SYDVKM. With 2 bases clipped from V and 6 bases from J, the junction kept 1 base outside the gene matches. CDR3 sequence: CASSLGGGNIQYF. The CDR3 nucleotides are TGTGCCAGCAGTTTAGGGGGGGGAAACATTCAGTACTTC.

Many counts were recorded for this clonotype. CDR3 amino acids: CASTIGHSVETQYF. The CDR3 region has the DNA TGTGCCAGCACTATTGGGCATTCTGTAGAGACCCAGTACTTC. This chain connects TRBV7-2 to TRBJ2-5; D gene unclear. CDR1 and CDR2 (germline): SGHTA, FQGNSA. The CDR3 consists of 14 residues. V lost 7 bases to trimming and J lost 4 bases, with 16 bases between them.

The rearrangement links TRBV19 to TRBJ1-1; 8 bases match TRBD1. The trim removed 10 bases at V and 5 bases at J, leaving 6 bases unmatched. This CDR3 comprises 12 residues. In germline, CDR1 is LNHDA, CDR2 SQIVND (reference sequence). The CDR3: CATRTGSTEAFF. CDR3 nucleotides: TGTGCCACCAGGACAGGGAGTACTGAAGCTTTCTTT.

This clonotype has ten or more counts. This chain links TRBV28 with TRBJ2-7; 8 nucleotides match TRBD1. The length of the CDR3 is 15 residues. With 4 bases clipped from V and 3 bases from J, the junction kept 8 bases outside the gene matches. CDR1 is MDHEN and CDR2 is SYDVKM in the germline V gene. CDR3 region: CASSSRQGILYEQYF. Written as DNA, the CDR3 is TGTGCCAGCAGTTCCCGACAGGGGATCCTCTACGAGCAGTACTTC.

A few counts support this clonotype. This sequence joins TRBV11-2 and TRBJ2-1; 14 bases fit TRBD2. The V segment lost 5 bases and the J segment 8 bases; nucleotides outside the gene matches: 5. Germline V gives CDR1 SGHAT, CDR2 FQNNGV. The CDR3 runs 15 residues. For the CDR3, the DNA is TGTGCCAGCAGCCCACGACTAGCGGGAGGGGATGAGCAGTTCTTC. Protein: CASSPRLAGGDEQFF.

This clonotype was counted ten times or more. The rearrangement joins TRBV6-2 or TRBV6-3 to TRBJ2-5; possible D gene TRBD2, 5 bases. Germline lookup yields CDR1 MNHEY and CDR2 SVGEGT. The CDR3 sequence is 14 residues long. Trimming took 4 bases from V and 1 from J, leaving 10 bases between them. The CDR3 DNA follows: TGTGCCAGCAGTTCCCCCCGGGGCCAAGAGACCCAGTACTTC. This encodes CASSSPRGQETQYF.